This record looks at one TCR beta chain sequence and its context. This clonotype is labeled large (0.1 to 1%). The record has no base qualities; no much larger clone is one base away. Library creation used 5' RACE. TCRbeta libraries were pooled in proportion to their sorted cell numbers before sequencing. Total RNA from sorted cells was extracted with RNAzol RT, and cDNA was made with an oligo(dT) primer and a template-switching oligo. The TCRbeta V-CDR3-J region was PCR-amplified with Kapa HiFi using a SMARTer oligo primer and a TCRbeta constant-region primer. Illumina adaptors and sample-specific index barcodes were added in a second PCR, followed by HighPrep bead cleanup and Bioanalyzer confirmation of a band of roughly 650 bp. Libraries were sequenced on an Illumina MiSeq with 2x151 bp paired-end reads. The authors' pipeline ran thus. Reads were demultiplexed with an in-house Java program, and TCRbeta annotations were assigned and clonotypes were counted with MiXCR. Repertoire overlap was assessed with Morisita-Horn indices from the R package vegan, and UPGMA clustering and Circos plots of recurring clonotypes were generated. Shannon diversity and richness were normalized to the maximum possible value based on input cell numbers, so that values between 0 and 1 were obtained. CDR3beta sequences were aligned with MUSCLE, distances were computed with SeqinR, and multidimensional scaling was plotted in R. The raw public data were reprocessed by TCRdb itself: fastp quality trimming at Q25, MiXCR clonotype calling, in-frame beta chains only. When rows share a CDR3 protein, they turn into one entry using the most common DNA and genes. The V and J calls come from TCRdb's annotation, not from the publication. The sample table shows about 260 distinct CDR3 sequences, and around 4.6% are seen once. Roughly 43% of the sample goes to the ten largest clones.

For CDR1 and CDR2, the germline V gene lists SGDLS and YYNGEE. The cysteine opens and the phenylalanine closes a CDR3 of 15 amino acids. The DNA shown is the 45-base CDR3, in frame from base 1. The trim is 0 bases for V and 8 bases for J, with a gap of 17 bases between the germline ends. This entry belongs to a study of Japanese encephalitis immunity and Zika vaccine responses (dated by TCRdb to 2020 to 2022). About the investigation overall: The included participants were given three 5.0 ug doses of alum-adjuvanted ZPIV at weeks 0, 4 and 28. For stimulations, either ZIKV structural-protein peptide pools divided into flavivirus-conserved and non-conserved sets or JEV or YFV peptides matching the pre-vaccination were used. Eleven to twelve participants received one dose of YFV vaccine (YF-VAX) before ZPIV, and about 9 participants were flavivirus-naive. The study asked whether earlier vaccination against Japanese encephalitis virus (JEV) or yellow fever virus (YFV) shaped CD4 T cell responses to the Zika vaccine. For TCR sequencing, six representative participants were chosen from each pre-vaccination group, with samples at week 0 (after pre-vaccination, before ZPIV) and week 52. Over 9 participants were given two doses of JEV vaccine (IXIARO) 28 days apart, two to three months before the first ZPIV dose. The ZIKV peptides, 15-mers that overlapped by 11 residues, were chosen for containing NetMHCpan/NetMHCII-predicted epitopes with affinity below 50 nM. TCR repertoires from a few flavivirus-naive individuals were also analyzed at weeks 2, 6 and 52 after the start of ZPIV vaccination. Here is what the overall study found, with its caveats: Repertoire similarity across time-points and stimulations was higher in JEV-pre-vaccinated donors than in YFV-pre-vaccinated donors, indicating more clonotypes shared between ZIKV and JEV stimulation. Samples grouped by participant and showed no similarity between individuals, suggesting that no public TCRs were detected. Only a few individuals showed CD8 T cell responses to the ZIKV peptide pools, and those responses were of very low magnitude. The analysis covered only a subset of trial participants who had three doses and adequate samples, rather than the whole vaccinated cohort. In JEV-pre-vaccinated donors, the repertoire richness of CD4 T cells responding to conserved ZIKV epitopes decreased significantly after ZPIV. The individual peptides behind the cross-reactive responses were not identified because limits on sample size made peptide-pool deconvolution impossible.

PBMCs were labeled with CellTrace CFSE and cultured for 6 to 7 days in RPMI with 8% human serum plus peptide pools at 0.9 to 1 ug/mL each. Unfixed proliferating CD4 T cells were sorted on a BD FACSAria as live CD56-CD19-CD16-CD3+CD4+ CFSE-low cells. Enrolled adults were healthy and seronegative for ZIKV, JEV, YFV, DENV and WNV by microneutralization screening. The samples were taken from a phase 1, double-blinded, randomized, placebo-controlled trial testing an alum-adjuvanted Zika purified-inactivated virus (ZPIV) vaccine. Peripheral blood mononuclear cells were isolated by standard procedure and were kept frozen in liquid nitrogen until use.

This TCR came from an adult woman who received an inactivated Zika virus vaccine. The rearranged segments are TRBV9 and TRBJ1-2; D gene: possibly TRBD1, on 6 matching bases. The sequencing here drew on antigen-activated CD4+ T cells from blood, cultured, taken during a Zika inactivated vaccine study. The CDR3 reads as follows: CASSVDSPGVGGYTF. The sequence in DNA is TGTGCCAGCAGCGTAGATAGTCCAGGGGTAGGCGGCTACACCTTC.